Presented here are 14 T cell receptor beta chains from one specimen sequenced in a study of blood T cell repertoires in COVID-19. TCRdb's copy holds only in-frame clones and misses some; the assay was immunoSEQ multiplex PCR. The repertoire holds about 82,000 clones, with more than 70% as singletons. What was sequenced was peripheral blood. Source of these receptors: an older woman with acute or convalescent COVID-19.

This chain connects TRBV11-2 to TRBJ1-3; perhaps TRBD1 as D (5 bases). CDR1 and CDR2 from the germline V gene are SGHAT and FQNNGV. V lost 6 bases to trimming and J lost 5 bases, with 14 bases between them. This CDR3 spans 14 amino acids. The CDR3 nucleotides read TGTGCCAGCAGGGCGGGACCCCCAAGAAACACCATATATTTT. As protein: CASRAGPPRNTIYF.

The count of this clone is one. The chain joins TRBV30 to TRBJ2-7; tentative D call: TRBD1 (6 bases). Germline lookup yields CDR1 GTSNPN and CDR2 SVGIG (reference sequence). V was pared by 4 bases and J by 1 base, with 17 bases between. This CDR3 contains 15 residues. The CDR3 DNA reads TGTGCCTGGACCCGACAGGCTTCTGTATCCTACGAGCAGTACTTC. Translation gives CAWTRQASVSYEQYF.

The V call is TRBV6-1, the J call TRBJ2-4; perhaps TRBD2 as D (5 bases). Trimming shortened V by 2 bases and J by 4 bases, and 18 bases separated the two germline ends. This CDR3 has 17 residues. Germline V gives CDR1 MNHNS, CDR2 SASEGT. The CDR3 nucleotides are TGTGCCAGCAGTGAAATCGGGCGGGCTTGGATTAAAAACATTCAGTACTTC. It encodes CASSEIGRAWIKNIQYF.

The chain is built from TRBV19 and TRBJ2-2, with 15 bases lining up with TRBD2. The germline gives CDR1 LNHDA, CDR2 SQIVND (reference sequence). The V gene end was trimmed by 5 bases and the J gene end by 7 bases; junction bases not matched to a gene: 5. This CDR3 is built from 16 residues. CDR3: CASSPRTSGGVGELFF. The CDR3 nucleotides read TGTGCCAGTAGTCCCCGGACTAGCGGGGGGGTCGGGGAGCTGTTTTTT.

The V call is TRBV5-4, the J call TRBJ2-3, with 10 bases identical to TRBD2. This CDR3 has 16 residues. Trimming cost V 0 bases and J 2 bases; bases outside gene matches: 3. The V gene's germline CDR1 is SGHNT and CDR2 YYREEE (reference sequence). The DNA for the CDR3 is TGTGCCAGCAGCTTGGAACTAGCGGGGTTCACAGATACGCAGTATTTT. It is translated as CASSLELAGFTDTQYF.

The chain joins TRBV19 to TRBJ2-7; maybe TRBD1 (6 bases). The CDR3 is made up of 15 amino acids. V was pared by 3 bases and J by 5 bases, with 17 bases between. Germline V gives CDR1 LNHDA, CDR2 SQIVND (reference sequence). CDR3 sequence (DNA): TGTGCCAGTAGTATGGTCGGACAGCGGCCTGACGAGCAGTACTTC. Residues: CASSMVGQRPDEQYF. The full variable domain, its missing parts supplied by reference TRBV19 and TRBJ2-7, is DGGITQSPKYLFRKEGQNVTLSCEQNLNHDAMYWYRQDPGQGLRLIYYSQIVNDFQKGDIAEGYSVSREKKESFPLTVTSAQKNPTAFYLCASSMVGQRPDEQYFGPGTRLTVT.

The chain couples TRBV29-1 to TRBJ1-2, with 10 bases fitting TRBD1. CDR3 length equals 15 residues. CDR1 is SQVTM, CDR2 ANQGSEA, per germline. Trimming cost V 7 bases and J 8 bases; bases outside gene matches: 16. The CDR3 sequence: CSGDSKGTGVGGYTF. CDR3 DNA: TGCAGCGGTGACAGTAAGGGGACAGGGGTAGGCGGCTACACCTTC.

This chain uses TRBV6-7 with TRBJ1-2; D is unresolved. TRBV6-7 is known as an ORF, though its function is uncertain. Trimming pared 2 bases from V and 4 bases from J, leaving 11 bases between. There are 14 residues in the CDR3. CDR3 nucleotides: TGTGCCAGCAGTTACGTAGACAACTTCTATGGCTACACCTTC. As protein: CASSYVDNFYGYTF.

The chain couples TRBV5-1 to TRBJ2-3; a weak D match, TRBD2 (5 bases). Trimming left V 4 bases short and J 6 bases short, with 12 bases between. The CDR3 runs to 13 residues. Germline V gene sequence: CDR1 SGHRS, CDR2 YFSETQ. The CDR3, as DNA: TGCGCCAGCAGCGACGGGAAGGAGGATACGCAGTATTTT. Translating gives CASSDGKEDTQYF.

The genes are TRBV5-1 and TRBJ2-2; 7 positions match TRBD1. The CDR3 has 16 residues. Germline CDR1 SGHRS, CDR2 YFSETQ. V trimming: 3 bases; J trimming: 3 bases; junction bases outside the gene matches: 8. The CDR3: CASSSFQTGDTGELFF. The CDR3, as DNA: TGCGCCAGCAGCTCATTTCAAACAGGGGACACCGGGGAGCTGTTTTTT. Full variable domain (rest looked up from reference TRBV5-1 and TRBJ2-2): KAGVTQTPRYLIKTRGQQVTLSCSPISGHRSVSWYQQTPGQGLQFLFEYFSETQRNKGNFPGRFSGRQFSNSRSEMNVSTLELGDSALYLCASSSFQTGDTGELFFGEGSRLTVL.

The chain joins TRBV5-1 to TRBJ2-7; a weak D match, TRBD2 (6 bases). The germline V gene encodes CDR1 SGHRS and CDR2 YFSETQ. The CDR3 loop spans 14 amino acids. The V end was cut by 3 bases, the J end by 3 bases, with 13 bases between. CDR3 amino acids: CASSSAGGSYEQYF. CDR3 nucleotide sequence: TGCGCCAGCAGCTCCGCTGGAGGGAGCTACGAGCAGTACTTC.

In DNA, the CDR3 is TGTGCCAGCAACCCCCGGACAGGGATGCCGGAAGGCTACACCTTC. It encodes CASNPRTGMPEGYTF. V is TRBV6-5 and J is TRBJ1-2, with 8 bases identical to TRBD1. This CDR3 is 15 amino acids long. In germline, CDR1 is MNHEY, CDR2 SVGAGI. Germline trimming cut 7 bases from V and 8 bases from J; bases unmatched to any gene: 15.

This chain uses TRBV3-1 (or the pseudogene TRBV3-2) with TRBJ2-5; D remains unclear. Looked up from germline, CDR1 is LGHDT and CDR2 is YNNKEL (reference sequence). V was trimmed by 1 base and J by 13 bases, leaving 10 bases between them. This CDR3 is 11 amino acids long. CDR3 sequence (DNA): TGTGCCAGCAGCCAAGTTACAGAACGGTACTTC. Translated: CASSQVTERYF.

The chain carries TRBV5-1 and TRBJ1-1; tentatively, D is TRBD1 (6 bases). The CDR3 has 15 residues. V was cut by 4 bases and J by 2 bases, with 15 bases left in between. Germline V lookup: CDR1 SGHRS, CDR2 YFSETQ. The CDR3 loop reads CASSAQGLDNTEAFF. In DNA form, the CDR3 reads TGCGCCAGCAGCGCCCAGGGGCTGGATAACACTGAAGCTTTCTTT.